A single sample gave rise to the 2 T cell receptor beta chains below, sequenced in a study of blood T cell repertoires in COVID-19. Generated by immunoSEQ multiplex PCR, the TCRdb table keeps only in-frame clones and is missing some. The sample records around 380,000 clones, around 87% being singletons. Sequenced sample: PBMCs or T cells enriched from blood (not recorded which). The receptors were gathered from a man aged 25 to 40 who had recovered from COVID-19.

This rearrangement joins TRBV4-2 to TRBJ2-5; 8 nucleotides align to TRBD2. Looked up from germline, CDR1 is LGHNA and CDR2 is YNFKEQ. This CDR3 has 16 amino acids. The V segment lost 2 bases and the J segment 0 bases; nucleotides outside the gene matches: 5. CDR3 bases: TGTGCCAGCAGCCAAACGGGGCGGGGGGACCAAGAGACCCAGTACTTC. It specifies CASSQTGRGDQETQYF.

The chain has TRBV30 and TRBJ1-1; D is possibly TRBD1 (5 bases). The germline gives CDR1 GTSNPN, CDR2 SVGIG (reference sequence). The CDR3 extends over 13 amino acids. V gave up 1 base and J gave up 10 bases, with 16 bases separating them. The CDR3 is CAWSGSGRVRAFF. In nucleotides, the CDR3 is TGTGCCTGGAGTGGATCTGGCAGGGTAAGAGCTTTCTTT.